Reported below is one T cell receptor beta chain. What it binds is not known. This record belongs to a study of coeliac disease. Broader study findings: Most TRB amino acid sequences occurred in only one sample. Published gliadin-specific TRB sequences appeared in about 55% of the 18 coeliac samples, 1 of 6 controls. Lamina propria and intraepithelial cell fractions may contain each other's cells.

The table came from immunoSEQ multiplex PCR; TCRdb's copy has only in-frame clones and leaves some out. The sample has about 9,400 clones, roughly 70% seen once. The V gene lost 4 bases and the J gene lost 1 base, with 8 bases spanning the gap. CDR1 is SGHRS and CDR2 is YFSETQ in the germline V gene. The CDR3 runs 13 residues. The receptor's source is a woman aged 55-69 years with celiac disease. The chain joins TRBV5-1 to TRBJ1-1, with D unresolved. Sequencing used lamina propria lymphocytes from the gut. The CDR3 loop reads CASSPPQNTEAFF. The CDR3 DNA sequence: TGCGCCAGCAGCCCCCCCCAGAACACTGAAGCTTTCTTT.